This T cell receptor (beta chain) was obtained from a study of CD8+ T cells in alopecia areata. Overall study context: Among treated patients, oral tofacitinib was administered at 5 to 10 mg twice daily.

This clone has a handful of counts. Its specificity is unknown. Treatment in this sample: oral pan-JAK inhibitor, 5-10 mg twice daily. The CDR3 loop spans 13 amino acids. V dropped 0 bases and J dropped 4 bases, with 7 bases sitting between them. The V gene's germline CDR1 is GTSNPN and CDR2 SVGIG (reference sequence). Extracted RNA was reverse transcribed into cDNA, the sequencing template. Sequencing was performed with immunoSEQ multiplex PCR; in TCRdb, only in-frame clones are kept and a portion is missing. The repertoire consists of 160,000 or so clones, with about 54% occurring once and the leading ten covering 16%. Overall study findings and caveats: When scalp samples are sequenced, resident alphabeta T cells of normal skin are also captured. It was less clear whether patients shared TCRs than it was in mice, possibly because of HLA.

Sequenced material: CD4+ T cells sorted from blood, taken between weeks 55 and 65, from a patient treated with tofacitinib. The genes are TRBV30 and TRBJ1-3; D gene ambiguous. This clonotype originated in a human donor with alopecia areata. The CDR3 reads CAWSVLSGNTIYF. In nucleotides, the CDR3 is TGTGCCTGGAGTGTACTCTCGGGAAACACCATATATTTT.